The next 27 T cell receptor beta chains were all read from a single sample in a study of vaccination and CD4 T cells after COVID-19. Regarding treatment: roughly 10-day PBMC culture with coronavirus spike peptide pools or control peptides (ViraFEST assay). Their recognized antigens are unknown. Once obtained from cultured CD4+ T cells, the DNA was sequenced using the Oncomine TCR Beta short-read assay. One entry per CDR3 protein results from TCRdb running MiXCR on the PCR reads. The sample includes roughly 9,800 distinct CDR3 sequences, over 60% of them seen just once. The sample consisted of CD4+ T cells from blood, cultured in vitro. The receptors here all came from a human donor who had recovered from COVID-19.

The chain links TRBV20-1 to TRBJ2-2; maybe TRBD1 (5 bases). This CDR3 region has 11 residues. Germline V gene data show CDR1 as DFQATT and CDR2 as SNEGSKA (reference sequence). The CDR3 sequence: CSSDITGELFF. The CDR3 DNA follows: TGCAGCTCGGACATCACCGGGGAGCTGTTTTTT.

V usage is TRBV30 and J usage is TRBJ1-5, with D hard to call. Germline V lookup: CDR1 GTSNPN, CDR2 SVGIG (reference sequence). V lost 0 bases and J lost 9, with 12 bases in between. The CDR3 is made up of 13 amino acids. CDR3 loop: CAWSVPPGGPQHF. Written as DNA, the CDR3 is TGTGCCTGGAGTGTCCCCCCCGGTGGGCCCCAGCATTTT.

The chain employs TRBV27 and TRBJ1-5, with 8 bases matching TRBD1. V was clipped by 5 bases and J by 6 bases; unmatched bases: 9. This CDR3 is built from 15 residues. Germline V gene data show CDR1 as MNHEY and CDR2 as SMNVEV (reference sequence). CDR3 region: CASSPHEQGVQPQHF. For the CDR3, the DNA is TGTGCCAGCAGTCCCCACGAACAGGGGGTTCAGCCCCAGCATTTT.

The chain recombines TRBV27 with TRBJ1-1, with a weak D call TRBD1 (5 bases). Germline values: CDR1 MNHEY, CDR2 SMNVEV (reference sequence). The CDR3 totals 11 residues. The germline V and J ends were trimmed by 10 bases and 1 base, with 7 bases remaining between them. In DNA form, the CDR3 reads TGTGCCACAGGGAGGAACACTGAAGCTTTCTTT. Its protein is CATGRNTEAFF.

This clonotype occurred a few times. The chain carries TRBV6-1 and TRBJ1-2; TRBD1 might be the D (5 bases). The V end lost 6 bases, the J end lost 4 bases, and 12 bases lay between the germline ends. The V gene's germline CDR1 is MNHNS and CDR2 SASEGT. This CDR3 is built from 13 residues. The CDR3 DNA follows: TGTGCCAGCAGCACCAGGGAAGGCTATGGCTACACCTTC. Protein sequence: CASSTREGYGYTF.

This clonotype was detected only once. The chain uses TRBV27 and TRBJ2-1, with TRBD1 as a possible D gene (5 bases). V was trimmed by 3 bases and J by 1 base, leaving 7 bases between them. There are 14 residues in the CDR3. The germline gives CDR1 MNHEY, CDR2 SMNVEV (reference sequence). DNA for the CDR3: TGTGCCAGCAGTTTCCGACAGTCCTACAATGAGCAGTTCTTC. Amino acid sequence: CASSFRQSYNEQFF.

This clonotype appeared once. The V call is TRBV6-2 or TRBV6-3, the J call TRBJ1-2; the D is unclear. Trimming removed 6 bases from V and 2 bases from J, with 13 bases in between. CDR3 size: 14 residues. Germline lookup yields CDR1 MNHEY and CDR2 SVGEGT. CDR3 protein: CASRWTAVNYGYTF. DNA of the CDR3: TGTGCCAGCAGGTGGACTGCCGTCAACTATGGCTACACCTTC.

By its share, this clonotype is medium-sized. This sequence joins TRBV19 and TRBJ1-2; TRBD1 matches 9 bases. CDR3 length: 15 residues. Germline V gene data show CDR1 as LNHDA and CDR2 as SQIVND (reference sequence). V trimming: 4 bases; J trimming: 7 bases; junction bases outside the gene matches: 10. DNA of the CDR3: TGTGCCAGTAGTAACACCGGGACAGGGTATGGTGGCTACACCTTC. This sequence encodes CASSNTGTGYGGYTF.

The gene calls are TRBV7-9 and TRBJ2-5; no reliable D call. This CDR3 is 13 amino acids long. Germline CDR1 and CDR2: SEHNR and FQNEAQ (reference sequence). Trimming removed 5 bases at V and 4 bases at J, with 11 bases between. The CDR3 nucleotides are TGTGCCAGCAGCGATTCGGTGGGAGAGACCCAGTACTTC. It codes for CASSDSVGETQYF.

By sample fraction, this clonotype is medium-sized. V is TRBV20-1 and J is TRBJ1-1; D may be TRBD1 (5 bases). V was shortened by 4 bases and J by 2 bases, with 11 bases between the two germline ends. This CDR3 is built from 13 residues. The germline V gene encodes CDR1 DFQATT and CDR2 SNEGSKA (reference sequence). CDR3 nucleotides: TGCAGTGCTAAACCGGGGGTCAACACTGAAGCTTTCTTT. Amino acids: CSAKPGVNTEAFF.

Only a few counts were recorded for this clonotype. The chain recombines TRBV15 with TRBJ1-3, with 7 bases identical to TRBD1. The length of the CDR3 is 14 residues. V shed 6 bases, J shed 2 bases, and the junction held 4 bases outside the gene matches. From germline, CDR1 is LNHNV and CDR2 YYDKDF (reference sequence). DNA for the CDR3: TGTGCCACCAGTCTAGGGGGCGCTGGAAACACCATATATTTT. This codes for CATSLGGAGNTIYF.

This chain uses TRBV2 with TRBJ2-3; D is ambiguous. Deletions cut 5 bases from V and 6 bases from J, with 9 bases between. Germline CDR1 reads SNHLY; CDR2 reads FYNNEI. This CDR3 has 12 amino acids. CDR3 sequence reads: CASSKDRDTQYF. CDR3 DNA sequence: TGTGCCAGCAGTAAGGACCGGGATACGCAGTATTTT.

CDR3 sequence (DNA): TGTGCCAGCACCCTTGGGAACACTGAAGCTTTCTTT. It translates to CASTLGNTEAFF. The chain employs TRBV6-1 and TRBJ1-1; D gene unclear. The V gene's germline CDR1 is MNHNS and CDR2 SASEGT. The CDR3 sequence is 12 residues long. V lost 7 bases to trimming and J lost 1 base, with 7 bases between them.

This clonotype was observed once. The J gene is TRBJ2-3, the V gene TRBV24-1, with D perhaps matching TRBD1 (6 bases). The V end was cut by 3 bases, the J end by 3 bases, with 12 bases between. Per the germline V gene, CDR1 is KGHDR and CDR2 is SFDVKD. The CDR3 is 15 amino acids. CDR3 in DNA: TGTGCCACCAGTGATGCAGGGGTGGGAACAGATACGCAGTATTTT. Amino acids: CATSDAGVGTDTQYF.

The chain has TRBV6-2 or TRBV6-3 and TRBJ1-5; 7 nucleotides match TRBD1. V shed 6 bases and J 9 bases; nucleotides not matched to a gene: 14. Germline V CDR1 and CDR2: MNHEY, SVGEGT. This CDR3 spans 15 amino acids. The CDR3 region is CASRPTGAHGRPQHF. The CDR3 coding sequence is TGTGCCAGCAGGCCTACAGGGGCCCACGGACGGCCCCAGCATTTT.

J is TRBJ2-6 and V is TRBV28; D tentatively fits TRBD1 or TRBD2 (5 bases each). V lost 4 bases and J 1 base, leaving 11 bases between the germline ends. The germline V gene encodes CDR1 MDHEN and CDR2 SYDVKM. The length of the CDR3 is 16 residues. The CDR3 region has the DNA TGTGCCAGCAGTTCGAGGGGACCTTCTGGGGCCAACGTCCTGACTTTC. As protein: CASSSRGPSGANVLTF.

This clonotype appeared a few times. The chain is built from TRBV6-2 or TRBV6-3 and TRBJ2-7; the match to TRBD1 covers 7 bases. Germline loops: CDR1 MNHEY, CDR2 SVGEGT. There are 13 residues in the CDR3. Trimming removed 8 bases from V and 4 bases from J; junction bases left unmatched: 8. As DNA, the CDR3 is TGTGCCAGCGGCCGGGACAGCTCTTACGAGCAGTACTTC. Amino acid sequence: CASGRDSSYEQYF.

J is TRBJ2-5 and V is TRBV15; TRBD1 matches 11 bases. V shed 1 base and J 1 base; nucleotides not matched to a gene: 2. Germline assignment: CDR1 LNHNV and CDR2 YYDKDF (reference sequence). The CDR3 has 16 residues. CDR3 sequence (DNA): TGTGCCACCAGCAGAGGGGACAGGGGGGCCCAAGAGACCCAGTACTTC. The encoded protein is CATSRGDRGAQETQYF.

This rearrangement joins TRBV12-3 or TRBV12-4 to TRBJ2-2; maybe TRBD1 (6 bases). The CDR3 covers 16 residues. V gave up 0 bases and J gave up 6 bases, with 14 bases separating them. This CDR3 reads CASSLADSIVAGELFF. DNA for the CDR3: TGTGCCAGCAGTTTAGCGGACAGTATAGTAGCCGGGGAGCTGTTTTTT.

This clonotype is a singleton in its sample. The chain couples TRBV12-3 or TRBV12-4 to TRBJ2-7; 7 bases map to TRBD2. CDR3 length: 15 residues. Trimming cost V 3 bases and J 3 bases; bases outside gene matches: 8. DNA for the CDR3: TGTGCCAGCAGTTTTAGCGGGCAGGGCCTCTACGAGCAGTACTTC. Residues: CASSFSGQGLYEQYF.

J is TRBJ2-5 and V is TRBV2; maybe TRBD1 (5 bases). There are 14 residues in the CDR3. Trimming took off 3 bases at V and 2 bases at J, with 10 bases between the two ends. Germline lookup yields CDR1 SNHLY and CDR2 FYNNEI. This CDR3 reads CASSDWGPQETQYF. The CDR3, as DNA: TGTGCCAGCAGTGACTGGGGCCCACAAGAGACCCAGTACTTC.

This clonotype was recorded only once. The rearrangement uses TRBV6-2 or TRBV6-3 and TRBJ2-7; 10 bases fit TRBD2. V trimming: 6 bases; J trimming: 0 bases; junction bases outside the gene matches: 2. The CDR3 consists of 14 residues. Germline V gene sequence: CDR1 MNHEY, CDR2 SVGEGT. The CDR3 is CASSRTSGSYEQYF. CDR3 in DNA: TGTGCCAGCAGCCGGACTAGCGGCTCCTACGAGCAGTACTTC.

This clonotype has only a few counts. The chain couples TRBV6-1 to TRBJ1-2; TRBD1 is a possible D gene (6 bases). CDR3 size: 15 residues. CDR1 and CDR2 (germline): MNHNS, SASEGT. V dropped 1 base and J dropped 2 bases, with 11 bases sitting between them. In nucleotides, the CDR3 is TGTGCCAGCAGTGAAGGATGGGGGGGCAACTATGGCTACACCTTC. Protein sequence: CASSEGWGGNYGYTF.

The chain is built from TRBV19 and TRBJ1-2, with unresolved D. The V end lost 9 bases, the J end lost 1 base, and 15 bases lay between the germline ends. CDR1 and CDR2 from the germline V gene are LNHDA and SQIVND (reference sequence). The CDR3 length is 14 residues. CDR3 bases: TGTGCCAGCGGCCGGGCAGCTTTTAACTATGGCTACACCTTC. Encoded protein: CASGRAAFNYGYTF.

The rearrangement uses TRBV20-1 and TRBJ1-5, with 8 bases aligning to TRBD1. Germline assignment: CDR1 DFQATT and CDR2 SNEGSKA (reference sequence). The CDR3 spans 16 residues. Trimming removed 5 bases from V and 3 bases from J; junction bases left unmatched: 12. The CDR3 coding sequence is TGCAGTGCTCGGGTCCCCGAGACAGGGGCCAATCAGCCCCAGCATTTT. Protein sequence: CSARVPETGANQPQHF.

The V and J genes are TRBV4-2 and TRBJ2-7, with D possibly TRBD2 on 5 matching bases. The V and J ends lost 3 bases and 5 bases respectively, with 5 bases between them. Germline assignment: CDR1 LGHNA and CDR2 YNFKEQ. CDR3 length: 11 amino acids. CDR3 sequence (DNA): TGTGCCAGCAGCCAGAGGGACGAGCAGTACTTC. Amino acid sequence: CASSQRDEQYF.

The CDR3 loop is CAIRDTLNTEAFF. CDR3 coding DNA: TGTGCCATCAGGGACACTCTGAACACTGAAGCTTTCTTT. V usage is TRBV6-1 and J usage is TRBJ1-1; tentative D call: TRBD1 (6 bases). The V and J ends lost 10 bases and 0 bases respectively, with 12 bases between them. There are 13 residues in the CDR3. The germline V gene has CDR1 MNHNS and CDR2 SASEGT.